This TCR beta chain was profiled in a study of T cell responses to AZD1222 COVID-19 vaccine. Profiled with immunoSEQ multiplex PCR; TCRdb holds only in-frame clones, not every one. In the table there are under 150,000 clones, about 93% of which are singletons. Germline V lookup: CDR1 SGHTA, CDR2 FQGNSA. Trimming removed 5 bases from V and 4 bases from J; junction bases left unmatched: 5. The CDR3 is 15 amino acids. The rearrangement uses TRBV7-2 and TRBJ2-3, with 11 bases aligning to TRBD2. The receptor's source is an adult in good health. Material: peripheral blood, obtained on day 0 of AZD1222 vaccination. This CDR3 reads CASSLSGRGADTQYF. The CDR3 coding sequence is TGTGCCAGCAGCCTTAGCGGGAGGGGTGCAGATACGCAGTATTTT.